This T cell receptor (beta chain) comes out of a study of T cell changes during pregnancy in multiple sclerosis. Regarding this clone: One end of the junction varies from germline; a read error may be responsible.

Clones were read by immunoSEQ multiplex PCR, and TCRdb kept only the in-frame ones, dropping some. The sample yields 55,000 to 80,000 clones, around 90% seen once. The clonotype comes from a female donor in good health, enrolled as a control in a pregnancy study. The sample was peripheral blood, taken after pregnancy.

The CDR3 coding sequence is TGTGCTAGCAGCCCCGACAGGGTTTCCTACAATGAGCAGTTCTTC. This translates into CASSPDRVSYNEQFF. This rearrangement joins TRBV7-7 to TRBJ2-1; TRBD1 aligns across 7 bases. The CDR3 extends over 15 amino acids. The germline V gene has CDR1 SSHAT and CDR2 FNYEAQ (reference sequence).